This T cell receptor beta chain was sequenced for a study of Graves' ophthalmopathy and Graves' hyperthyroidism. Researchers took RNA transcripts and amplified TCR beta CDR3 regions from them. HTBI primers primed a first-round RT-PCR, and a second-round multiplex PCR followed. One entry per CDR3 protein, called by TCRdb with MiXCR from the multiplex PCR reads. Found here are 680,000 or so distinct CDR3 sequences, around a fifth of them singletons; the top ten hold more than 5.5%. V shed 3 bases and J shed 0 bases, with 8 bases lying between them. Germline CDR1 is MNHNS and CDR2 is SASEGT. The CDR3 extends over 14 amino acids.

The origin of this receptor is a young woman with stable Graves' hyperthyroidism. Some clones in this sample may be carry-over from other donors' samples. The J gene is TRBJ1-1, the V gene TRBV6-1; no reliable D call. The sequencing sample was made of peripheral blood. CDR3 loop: CASSDVLLNTEAFF. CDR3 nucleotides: TGTGCCAGCAGTGATGTCCTCTTGAACACTGAAGCTTTCTTT.